Listed here is a single T cell receptor beta chain. With V trimmed by 5 bases and J by 3 bases, 3 bases remained unmatched. The CDR3 consists of 14 residues. CDR1 MDHEN and CDR2 SYDVKM come from the germline V gene. The record originates from a study of Ad26.COV2.S vaccination and SARS-CoV-2 variants. Repertoires were generated with immunoSEQ multiplex PCR, while TCRdb's copy carries only in-frame clones and drops some. The repertoire holds about 350,000 clones, with approximately 85% as singletons. Described treatment: approximately 18 received Ad26.COV2.S at low or high dose, single or two shots; five or six received placebo; per-sample allocation not given. Samples analyzed were those drawn on day 63 after the first vaccine or placebo injection.

The source was peripheral blood, collected in a trial of Ad26.COV2.S vaccine versus placebo. The V gene is TRBV28, the J gene TRBJ2-5; 10 nucleotides line up with TRBD2. The TCR was taken from a person aged 18-60 years who received the Ad26.COV2.S COVID-19 vaccine or a placebo. This CDR3 is CASSGGLAEETQYF. For the CDR3, the DNA is TGTGCCAGCAGTGGAGGACTAGCGGAAGAGACCCAGTACTTC.